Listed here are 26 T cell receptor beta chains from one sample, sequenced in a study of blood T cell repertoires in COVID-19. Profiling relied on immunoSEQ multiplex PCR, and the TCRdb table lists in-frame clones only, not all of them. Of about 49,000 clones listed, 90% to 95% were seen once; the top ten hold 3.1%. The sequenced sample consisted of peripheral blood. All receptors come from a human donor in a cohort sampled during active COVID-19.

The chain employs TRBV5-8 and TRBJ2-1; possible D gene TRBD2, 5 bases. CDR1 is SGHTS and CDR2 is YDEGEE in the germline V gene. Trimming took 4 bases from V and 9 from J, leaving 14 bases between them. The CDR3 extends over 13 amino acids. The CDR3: CASSPDFSGEQFF. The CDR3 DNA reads TGTGCCAGCAGCCCGGACTTCTCGGGTGAGCAGTTCTTC.

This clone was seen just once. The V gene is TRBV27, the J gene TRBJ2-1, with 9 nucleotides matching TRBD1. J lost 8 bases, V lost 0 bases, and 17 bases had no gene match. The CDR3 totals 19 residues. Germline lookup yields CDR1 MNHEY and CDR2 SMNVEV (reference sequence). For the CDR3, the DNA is TGTGCCAGCAGTTTATCCCCCCGAGGTTGGGGGACAGGGACGGATGAGCAGTTCTTC. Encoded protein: CASSLSPRGWGTGTDEQFF.

The CDR3 coding sequence is TGTGCCAGCAGCATGTGGACAGGGGGAAATGAAAAACTGTTTTTT. Protein sequence: CASSMWTGGNEKLFF. V and J are TRBV7-2 and TRBJ1-4, with 10 bases matching TRBD1. Germline CDR1 reads SGHTA; CDR2 reads FQGNSA. The V gene end was trimmed by 5 bases and the J gene end by 5 bases; junction bases not matched to a gene: 5. The CDR3 length is 15 residues.

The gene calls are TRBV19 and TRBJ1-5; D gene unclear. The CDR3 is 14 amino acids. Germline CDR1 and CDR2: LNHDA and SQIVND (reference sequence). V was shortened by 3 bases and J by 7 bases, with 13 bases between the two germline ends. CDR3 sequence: CASSISQSKQPQHF. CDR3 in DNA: TGTGCCAGTAGTATCTCACAGTCGAAACAGCCCCAGCATTTT.

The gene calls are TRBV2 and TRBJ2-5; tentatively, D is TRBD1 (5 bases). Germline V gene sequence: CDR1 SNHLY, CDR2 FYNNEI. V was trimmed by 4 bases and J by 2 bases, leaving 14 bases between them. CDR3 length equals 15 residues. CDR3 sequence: CASSGGRVRQETQYF. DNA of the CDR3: TGTGCCAGCAGTGGCGGCAGGGTAAGGCAAGAGACCCAGTACTTC.

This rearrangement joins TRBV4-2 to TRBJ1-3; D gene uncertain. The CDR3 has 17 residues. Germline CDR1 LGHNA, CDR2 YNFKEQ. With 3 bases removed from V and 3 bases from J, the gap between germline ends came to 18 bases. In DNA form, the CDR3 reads TGTGCCAGCAGCCAGGACGTCGGGAGGCAAAATGGAAACACCATATATTTT. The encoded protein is CASSQDVGRQNGNTIYF.

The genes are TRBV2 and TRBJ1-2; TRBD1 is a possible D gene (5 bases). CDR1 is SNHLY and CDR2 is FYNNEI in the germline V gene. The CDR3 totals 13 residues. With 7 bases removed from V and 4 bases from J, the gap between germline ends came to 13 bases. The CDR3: CASMEGRIYGYTF. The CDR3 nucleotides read TGTGCCAGCATGGAGGGACGGATCTATGGCTACACCTTC.

In DNA form, the CDR3 reads TGTGCCAGCAGCGGGAACCGGGACAGTGTGGAGACCCAGTACTTC. Encoded protein: CASSGNRDSVETQYF. This chain links TRBV9 with TRBJ2-5; 7 bases line up with TRBD1. Germline CDR1 is SGDLS and CDR2 is YYNGEE. There are 15 residues in the CDR3. J was trimmed by 5 bases and V by 3 bases; bases with no gene match: 10.

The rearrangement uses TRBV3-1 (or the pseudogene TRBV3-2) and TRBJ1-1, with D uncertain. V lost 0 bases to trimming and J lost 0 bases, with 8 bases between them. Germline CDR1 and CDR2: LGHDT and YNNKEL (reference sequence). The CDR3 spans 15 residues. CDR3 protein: CASSQDRVMNTEAFF. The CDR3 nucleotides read TGTGCCAGCAGCCAAGATCGCGTTATGAACACTGAAGCTTTCTTT.

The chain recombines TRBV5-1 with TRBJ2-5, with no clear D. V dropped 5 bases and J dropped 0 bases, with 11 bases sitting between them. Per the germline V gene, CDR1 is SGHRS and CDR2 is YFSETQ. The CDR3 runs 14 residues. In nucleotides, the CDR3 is TGCGCCAGCAGTGGCAGGCAATACCAAGAGACCCAGTACTTC. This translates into CASSGRQYQETQYF.

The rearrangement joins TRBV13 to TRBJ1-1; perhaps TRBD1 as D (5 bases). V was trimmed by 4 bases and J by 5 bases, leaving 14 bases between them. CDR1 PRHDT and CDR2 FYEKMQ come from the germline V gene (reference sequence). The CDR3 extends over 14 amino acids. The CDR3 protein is CASSSMEGWTEAFF. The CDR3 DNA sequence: TGTGCCAGCAGCTCCATGGAGGGGTGGACTGAAGCTTTCTTT.

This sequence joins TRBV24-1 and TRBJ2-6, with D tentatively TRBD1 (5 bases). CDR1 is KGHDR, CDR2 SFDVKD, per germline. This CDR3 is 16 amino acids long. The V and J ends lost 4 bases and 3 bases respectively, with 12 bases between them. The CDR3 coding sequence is TGTGCCACCAGTGACCCCCTAAGGGGTGGGGCCAACGTCCTGACTTTC. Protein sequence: CATSDPLRGGANVLTF.

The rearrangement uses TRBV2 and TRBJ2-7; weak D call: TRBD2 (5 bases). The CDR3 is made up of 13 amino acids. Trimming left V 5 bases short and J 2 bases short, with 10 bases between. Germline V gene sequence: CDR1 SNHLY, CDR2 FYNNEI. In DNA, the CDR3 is TGTGCCAGCAGTTCCGGGATAACCTACGAGCAGTACTTC. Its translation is CASSSGITYEQYF. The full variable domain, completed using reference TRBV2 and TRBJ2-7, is EPEVTQTPSHQVTQMGQEVILRCVPISNHLYFYWYRQILGQKVEFLVSFYNNEISEKSEIFDDQFSVERPDGSNFTLKIRSTKLEDSAMYFCASSSGITYEQYFGPGTRLTVT.

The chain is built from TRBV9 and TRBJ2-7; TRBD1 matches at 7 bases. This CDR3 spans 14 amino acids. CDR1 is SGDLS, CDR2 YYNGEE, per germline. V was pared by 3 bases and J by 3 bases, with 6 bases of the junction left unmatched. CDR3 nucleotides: TGTGCCAGCAGCGCATCCGGGACAGACTACGAGCAGTACTTC. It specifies CASSASGTDYEQYF.

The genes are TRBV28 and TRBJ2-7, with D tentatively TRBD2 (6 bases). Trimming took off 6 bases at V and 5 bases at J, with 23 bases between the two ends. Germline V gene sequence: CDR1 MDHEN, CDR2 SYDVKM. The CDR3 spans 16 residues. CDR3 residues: CASSPTSRLVLHEQYV. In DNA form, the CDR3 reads TGTGCCAGCAGCCCTACCTCCAGACTAGTTCTCCACGAGCAGTACGTC.

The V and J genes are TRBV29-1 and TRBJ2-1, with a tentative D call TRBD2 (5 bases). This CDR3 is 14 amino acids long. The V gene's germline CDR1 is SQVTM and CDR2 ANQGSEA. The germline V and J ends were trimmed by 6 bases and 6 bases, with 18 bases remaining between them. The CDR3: CSVGGYYSSNEQFF. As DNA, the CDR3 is TGCAGCGTAGGAGGCTACTATTCATCCAATGAGCAGTTCTTC.

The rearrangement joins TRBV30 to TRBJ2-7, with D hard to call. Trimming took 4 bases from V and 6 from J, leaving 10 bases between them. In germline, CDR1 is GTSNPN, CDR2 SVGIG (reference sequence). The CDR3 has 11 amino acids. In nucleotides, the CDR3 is TGTGCCTGGAAACTTCGGAGCGAGCAGTACTTC. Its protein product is CAWKLRSEQYF.

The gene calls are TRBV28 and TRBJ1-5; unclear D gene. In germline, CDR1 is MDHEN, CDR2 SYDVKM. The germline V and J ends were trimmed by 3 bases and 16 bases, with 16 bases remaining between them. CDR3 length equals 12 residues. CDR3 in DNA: TGTGCCAGCAGTTTCGACACCCCTCCAAATCATTTT. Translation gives CASSFDTPPNHF.

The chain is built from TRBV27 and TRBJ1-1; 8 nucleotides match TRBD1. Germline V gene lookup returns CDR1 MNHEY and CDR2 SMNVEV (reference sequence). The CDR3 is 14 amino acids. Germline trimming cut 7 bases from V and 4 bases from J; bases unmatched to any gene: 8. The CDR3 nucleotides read TGTGCCAGCAATCCCAGGGGGCCCGGCACTGAAGCTTTCTTT. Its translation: CASNPRGPGTEAFF.

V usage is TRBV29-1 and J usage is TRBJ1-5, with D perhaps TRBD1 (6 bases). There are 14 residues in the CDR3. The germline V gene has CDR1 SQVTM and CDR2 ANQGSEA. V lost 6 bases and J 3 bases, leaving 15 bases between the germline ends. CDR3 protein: CSVPGTTFNQPQHF. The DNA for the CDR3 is TGCAGCGTCCCCGGGACAACTTTCAATCAGCCCCAGCATTTT.

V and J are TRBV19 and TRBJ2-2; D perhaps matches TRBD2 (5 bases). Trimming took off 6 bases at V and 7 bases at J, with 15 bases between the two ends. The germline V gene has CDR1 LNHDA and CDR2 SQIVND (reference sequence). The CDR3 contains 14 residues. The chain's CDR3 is CASRTRVERGELFF. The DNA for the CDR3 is TGTGCCAGTAGGACGCGGGTAGAGCGCGGGGAGCTGTTTTTT.

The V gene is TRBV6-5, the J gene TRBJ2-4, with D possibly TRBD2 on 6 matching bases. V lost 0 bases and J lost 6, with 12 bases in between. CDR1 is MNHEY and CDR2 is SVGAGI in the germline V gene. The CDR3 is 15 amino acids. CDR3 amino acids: CASSYSMEGRNIQYF. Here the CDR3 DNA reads TGTGCCAGCAGTTACTCTATGGAGGGTAGAAACATTCAGTACTTC.

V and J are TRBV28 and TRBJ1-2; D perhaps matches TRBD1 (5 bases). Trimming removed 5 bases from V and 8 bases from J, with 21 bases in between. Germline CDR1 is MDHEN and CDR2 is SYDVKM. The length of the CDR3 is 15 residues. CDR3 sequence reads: CASSLDSLELRGYTF. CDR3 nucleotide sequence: TGTGCCAGCAGTCTCGACAGCCTCGAATTGAGGGGCTACACCTTC.

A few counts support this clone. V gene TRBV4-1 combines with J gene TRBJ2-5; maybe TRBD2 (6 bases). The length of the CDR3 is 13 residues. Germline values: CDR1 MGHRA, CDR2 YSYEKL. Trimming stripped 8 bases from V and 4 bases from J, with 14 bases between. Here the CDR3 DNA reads TGCGCCAGCGCCGACTTGGGGGGAGAGACCCAGTACTTC. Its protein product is CASADLGGETQYF.

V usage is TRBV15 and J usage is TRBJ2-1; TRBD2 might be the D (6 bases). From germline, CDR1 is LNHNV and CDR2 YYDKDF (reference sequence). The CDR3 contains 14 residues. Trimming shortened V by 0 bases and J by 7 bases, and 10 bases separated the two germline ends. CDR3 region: CATSREPGENEQFF. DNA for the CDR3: TGTGCCACCAGCAGAGAACCGGGGGAAAATGAGCAGTTCTTC. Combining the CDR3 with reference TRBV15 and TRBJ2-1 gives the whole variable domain DAMVIQNPRYQVTQFGKPVTLSCSQTLNHNVMYWYQQKSSQAPKLLFHYYDKDFNNEADTPDNFQSRRPNTSFCFLDIRSPGLGDTAMYLCATSREPGENEQFFGPGTRLTVL.

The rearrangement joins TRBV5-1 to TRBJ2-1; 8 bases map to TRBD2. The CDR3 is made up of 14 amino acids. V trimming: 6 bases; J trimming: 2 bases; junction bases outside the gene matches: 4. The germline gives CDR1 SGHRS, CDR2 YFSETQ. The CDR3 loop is CASTGLAPYNEQFF. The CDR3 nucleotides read TGCGCCAGCACAGGACTAGCCCCCTACAATGAGCAGTTCTTC.